These 13 T cell receptor beta chains were all obtained from the same sample, sequenced in a study of cytomegalovirus exposure and HLA in healthy donors. In the PCR, 60 Vbeta and 13 Jbeta primers were used. The repertoire was sequenced with immunoSEQ multiplex PCR; TCRdb's copy has only in-frame clones and lacks some. The top ten hold about 13% of the sample, which has around 140,000 clones, about three quarters seen once. The sample was PBMCs. The receptors originated from a middle-aged man in good health and CMV-seropositive.

This clone was recorded a few times. At one of its ends the junction is not consistent with the germline gene, which may arise from a read error. The chain is built from TRBV6-5 and TRBJ2-4; D is possibly TRBD1 (6 bases). This CDR3 is built from 13 residues. In germline, CDR1 is MNHEY, CDR2 SVGAGI. Written as DNA, the CDR3 is TGTGCCAGCAGTTTGGGGGCCAAAAAAATTCAGTACTTC. Its translation: CASSLGAKKIQYF.

This chain links TRBV18 with TRBJ2-7; 7 bases are a match to TRBD2. This CDR3 contains 16 residues. V was clipped by 6 bases and J by 2 bases; unmatched bases: 13. CDR1 and CDR2 (germline): KGHSH, LQKENI. This CDR3 reads CASSDRLLAFTYEQYF. The CDR3, as DNA: TGTGCCAGCTCCGACCGTCTACTAGCGTTTACCTACGAGCAGTACTTC.

CDR3 sequence: CASSLSWAPYEQYF. Here the CDR3 DNA reads TGTGCCAGCAGCTTGTCATGGGCCCCGTACGAGCAGTACTTC. This chain uses TRBV5-6 with TRBJ2-7; no reliable D call. The CDR3 runs to 14 residues. Looked up from germline, CDR1 is SGHDT and CDR2 is YYEEEE. V dropped 1 base and J dropped 4 bases, with 12 bases sitting between them.

The rearrangement joins TRBV28 to TRBJ2-7; no clear D. Trimming took off 3 bases at V and 7 bases at J, with 10 bases between the two ends. The CDR3 contains 12 residues. Germline lookup yields CDR1 MDHEN and CDR2 SYDVKM. In DNA form, the CDR3 reads TGTGCCAGCAGTTTGCCGGGTGGAGAGCAGTACTTC. It codes for CASSLPGGEQYF.

This clone was found once. This chain links TRBV7-9 with TRBJ1-2, with D possibly matching TRBD1 (5 bases). This CDR3 spans 14 amino acids. The ends were cut back, 3 bases at V and 2 bases at J, with 10 bases in the middle. In germline, CDR1 is SEHNR, CDR2 FQNEAQ (reference sequence). The CDR3 sequence: CASSFAGLNYGYTF. In nucleotides, the CDR3 is TGTGCCAGCAGCTTTGCAGGGCTAAACTATGGCTACACCTTC.

The chain recombines TRBV15 with TRBJ2-2, with D possibly being TRBD2 (6 bases). The CDR3 is 14 residues long. The germline V gene has CDR1 LNHNV and CDR2 YYDKDF (reference sequence). V shed 4 bases and J shed 4 bases, with 10 bases lying between them. The CDR3: CATSIREVTGELFF. CDR3 nucleotide sequence: TGTGCCACCAGCATTAGGGAGGTCACCGGGGAGCTGTTTTTT.

This chain joins TRBV29-1 and TRBJ2-2, with D uncertain. Germline CDR1 SQVTM, CDR2 ANQGSEA. This CDR3 spans 13 amino acids. Trimming pared 7 bases from V and 6 bases from J, leaving 15 bases between. The CDR3 coding sequence is TGCAGCGCTAAAAAAAGTACAGCCGGGGAGCTGTTTTTT. This gives the protein CSAKKSTAGELFF.

DNA of the CDR3: TGTGCCAGCTCCTTTAGCTCCTACGAGCAGTACTTC. It translates to CASSFSSYEQYF. This chain links TRBV5-4 with TRBJ2-7, with D uncertain. Germline V gene sequence: CDR1 SGHNT, CDR2 YYREEE (reference sequence). This CDR3 contains 12 residues. Trimming pared 7 bases from V and 0 bases from J, leaving 8 bases between.

In regard to this clone: The sample carries other DNA sequences with the same CDR3. The chain carries TRBV25-1 and TRBJ1-1, with 7 bases aligning to TRBD1. The CDR3 consists of 16 residues. V shed 5 bases and J 3 bases; nucleotides not matched to a gene: 12. The germline gives CDR1 MGHDK, CDR2 SYGVNS. The CDR3 DNA reads TGTGCCAGCAGTAGGCTCGGACAGGAGGGGTACACTGAAGCTTTCTTT. Its translation is CASSRLGQEGYTEAFF.

The DNA of the CDR3 is TGTGCCAGCAGTGGGGGACAGGGAAACACCATATATTTT. Protein: CASSGGQGNTIYF. The chain uses TRBV28 and TRBJ1-3; 7 bases match TRBD1. CDR3 length equals 13 residues. The V and J ends lost 5 bases and 4 bases, in that order; junction bases with no gene match: 2. The germline gives CDR1 MDHEN, CDR2 SYDVKM.

V and J are TRBV28 and TRBJ2-7; weak D call: TRBD1 (6 bases). Between the trimmed V and J ends, which lost 6 bases and 4 bases, there was a span of 10 bases. Germline CDR1 reads MDHEN; CDR2 reads SYDVKM. CDR3 size: 12 residues. For the CDR3, the DNA is TGTGCCAGCAGCCTTACAGGGTACGAGCAGTACTTC. Translation: CASSLTGYEQYF.

The gene calls are TRBV28 and TRBJ2-2, with a possible D match to TRBD2 (6 bases). The V gene's germline CDR1 is MDHEN and CDR2 SYDVKM. V lost 3 bases to trimming and J lost 4 bases, with 9 bases between them. The CDR3 extends over 14 amino acids. The CDR3 protein is CASSFLALTGELFF. The DNA of the CDR3 is TGTGCCAGCAGTTTCCTAGCGCTCACCGGGGAGCTGTTTTTT.

V is TRBV5-5 and J is TRBJ1-1; 11 nucleotides match TRBD1. The germline V gene encodes CDR1 SGHKS and CDR2 YYEKEE (reference sequence). CDR3 size: 15 residues. The V and J ends lost 0 bases and 4 bases, in that order; junction bases with no gene match: 2. The DNA of the CDR3 is TGTGCCAGCAGCTTGGTAGGGACAGGGGGCACTGAAGCTTTCTTT. Translated: CASSLVGTGGTEAFF.